This T cell receptor beta chain was sequenced in a study of beta chain features in type 1 diabetes (dated by TCRdb to 2016 to 2019). Notes on the research overall: No differences in mean age, gender distribution, total cell number or subset yield were found between patients and healthy donors. A total of some 110 million sorted cells were examined across all samples, and a strong correlation was observed between cell number per subset and RNA yield. In the study, TCRB repertoires of sorted circulating CD4+ T cell subsets from recently diagnosed type 1 diabetes patients were compared with those of matched healthy donors. Whereas all 30 or so donors provided naive and central memory subsets, regulatory and stem cell-like memory subsets were isolated from just 8 patients and roughly eight healthy donors.

Regarding this clone: The clone's antigen remains unknown. Base quality data are lacking; no much larger clone is found one base away.

The entire amount of isolated RNA was reverse transcribed using the High Capacity cDNA Reverse Transcription Kit, so the sequenced TCRB transcripts were expressed ones. Deep immunoSEQ sequencing was applied to naive, central memory and regulatory T cell samples, giving an average of about 3.4 million total reads per sample. Sorted cells were lysed in RLT buffer and RNA was extracted with DNase-treated RNeasy Micro or Mini kits, depending on cell number. To prevent cross-contamination, every cell subset was processed on its own, while patient and healthy donor samples were processed together. The immunoSEQ multiplex PCR was used to amplify TCRB sequences from cDNA, generating 87-bp fragments that spanned the CDR3 region. Amplicons were sequenced on the Illumina HiSeq platform. Processing in the source paper ran as follows. Synthetic template baselines were used to correct PCR bias computationally, reads within Hamming distance 2 were collapsed together, and singletons that could not be merged were discarded. By aligning reads against IMGT, V, D and J genes, CDR3 length, and insertions or deletions at six rearrangement sites were assigned. Clonotype counts were normalized to sorted cell number within each subset before computing true diversity and Gini coefficients with the tcR R package. Repertoire sharing was quantified using the overlap coefficient calculated on TCRB nucleotide sequences. In its TCRdb copy, this immuneACCESS table keeps in-frame sequences only and misses some clones. Where compared with another copy, unresolved V genes explain less than half of these, and the others have no known cause. The DNA was the basis for D and trimming; V, J and clone size are from that table. Within this sample are 130,000 or so clones, with approximately 9% of them counted one time only. The biggest ten clones account for 0.65% to 0.75% of the sample.

The CDR3 goes from the cysteine to the phenylalanine over 13 residues. Here the CDR3 DNA is all that survives: 39 bases in frame from base 1. CDR1 is given as MDHEN and CDR2 as SYDVKM, both from the germline V gene. Deletion took 1 base off V and 9 bases off J, with a span of 10 bases between the germline ends. Summary of the overall study and its limitations: Because the HLA sub-analyses included only small numbers of individuals, any influence of HLA type on TCRB rearrangement was left unresolved. Shorter templates might be favored by PCR, yet because patient and control samples were amplified and corrected together, any such skew would affect both groups equally. At VDJ recombination sites, type 1 diabetes patients had fewer insertions and more deleted nucleotides, which implies abnormalities in thymic rearrangement. Because cDNA rather than genomic DNA was sequenced, highly expressing activated cells could have been over-represented, although no difference in activation and CD3 levels was found between groups. Naive, central memory and regulatory TCRB repertoires appeared to be more alike among patients than among healthy donors. Type 1 diabetes patients showed a moderate but significant shortening of TCRB CDR3 length in all four CD4+ subsets.

From each donor, a single peripheral blood sample of about 120 mL on average was drawn into heparinised tubes. A BD FACSAria II and a panel including CD45RO, CCR7, CD25, CD127, CD95 and CD27 were used to sort naive, central memory, regulatory and stem cell-like memory CD4+ T cells. Purity was above 98% for every sorted population. PBMCs were isolated immediately by Lymphoprep density gradient centrifugation and stained directly without culture. So that batch effects would be minimized, each experiment stained and sorted samples in pairs, pairing one healthy donor with one patient. Sequenced material: central memory CD4+ T cells from blood. This receptor was obtained from a man aged 25 to 40 with type 1 diabetes. Recombination connected TRBV28 to TRBJ2-1, with the D gene not clear enough to name. The sequence in DNA is TGTGCCAGCAGTTTATTTTCGCCCGGTGAGCAGTTCTTC. Its amino acids are CASSLFSPGEQFF.